The 22 T cell receptor beta chains below all came from one sample that was sequenced in a study of blood T cells in healthy people across ages. For the second PCR, which ran for about 7 to 11 cycles, a sample-barcoded 5' primer and a J-beta primer mix were used. TCRdb processed the 5' RACE reads anew with MiXCR; each CDR3 protein has one entry. The table records 380,000 or so distinct CDR3 sequences, roughly half of them present only once. The sample comprised blood. The receptors were gathered from a man between 60 and 75 years old in good health.

The rearrangement joins TRBV4-2 to TRBJ2-1, with no clear D. V lost 0 bases to trimming and J lost 5 bases, with 8 bases between them. Germline-derived CDR1 and CDR2 are LGHNA and YNFKEQ. The CDR3 consists of 14 residues. The CDR3, as DNA: TGTGCCAGCAGCCAAGACTTGCGCAACAATGAGCAGTTCTTC. Its protein product is CASSQDLRNNEQFF.

The CDR3 is CSAVQGADNSPLHF. CDR3 DNA: TGCAGTGCAGTCCAGGGAGCAGACAATTCACCCCTCCACTTT. The chain combines TRBV20-1 with TRBJ1-6; tentatively, D is TRBD1 (5 bases). The CDR3 runs to 14 residues. V lost 6 bases and J lost 7, with 16 bases in between. Germline CDR1 reads DFQATT; CDR2 reads SNEGSKA (reference sequence).

J is TRBJ2-1 and V is TRBV20-1, with D possibly TRBD2 on 5 matching bases. The CDR3 runs to 13 residues. Deletions cut 4 bases from V and 8 bases from J, with 15 bases between. The V gene's germline CDR1 is DFQATT and CDR2 SNEGSKA (reference sequence). The CDR3 is CSANRAARDEQFF. The CDR3 DNA sequence: TGCAGTGCTAACCGTGCCGCGAGGGATGAGCAGTTCTTC.

In this sample, this clonotype turned up many times. The chain couples TRBV7-7 to TRBJ2-3, with D hard to call. The CDR3 is 12 residues long. Trimming stripped 5 bases from V and 2 bases from J, with 5 bases between. Looked up from germline, CDR1 is SSHAT and CDR2 is FNYEAQ (reference sequence). CDR3 coding DNA: TGTGCCAGCAGCAGATTCACAGATACGCAGTATTTT. Translated, it gives CASSRFTDTQYF.

V and J are TRBV29-1 and TRBJ2-7, with TRBD2 identical over 8 bases. The J segment lost 5 bases and the V segment lost 4 bases, leaving 10 bases of the junction unmatched. This CDR3 is built from 14 residues. Germline V gives CDR1 SQVTM, CDR2 ANQGSEA. The CDR3 DNA is TGCAGCGTTGTCCCCCCGGGGGGGCTCGACGAGCAGTACTTC. Translation gives CSVVPPGGLDEQYF.

The rearrangement joins TRBV20-1 to TRBJ2-5; D unclear. From germline, CDR1 is DFQATT and CDR2 SNEGSKA (reference sequence). This CDR3 is built from 12 residues. Trimming pared 6 bases from V and 2 bases from J, leaving 10 bases between. CDR3 residues: CSATELQETQYF. CDR3 DNA: TGCAGTGCCACCGAATTACAAGAGACCCAGTACTTC.

V is TRBV28 and J is TRBJ2-6; no firm D call. V was shortened by 5 bases and J by 1 base, with 12 bases between the two germline ends. From germline, CDR1 is MDHEN and CDR2 SYDVKM. The CDR3 loop spans 16 amino acids. In DNA form, the CDR3 reads TGTGCCAGCAGTAAGGGCAGAATATCTGGGGCCAACGTCCTGACTTTC. It is translated as CASSKGRISGANVLTF. The full variable domain, its missing parts supplied by reference TRBV28 and TRBJ2-6, is DVKVTQSSRYLVKRTGEKVFLECVQDMDHENMFWYRQDPGLGLRLIYFSYDVKMKEKGDIPEGYSVSREKKERFSLILESASTNQTSMYLCASSKGRISGANVLTFGAGSRLTVL.

This clonotype has just a few counts. The genes are TRBV14 and TRBJ2-1; D possibly corresponds to TRBD2 (5 bases). CDR3 length: 12 amino acids. Trimming pared 3 bases from V and 11 bases from J, leaving 11 bases between. Germline CDR1 and CDR2: SGHDN and FVKESK. CDR3 protein: CASSQLASQQFF. The DNA of the CDR3 is TGTGCCAGCAGCCAGCTAGCCTCCCAGCAGTTCTTC.

The chain has TRBV7-3 and TRBJ2-5, with unresolved D. The V and J ends lost 4 bases and 1 base respectively, with 13 bases between them. Germline CDR1 reads SGHTA; CDR2 reads FQGTGA. The CDR3 contains 15 residues. The CDR3 loop is CASSSDGRPQETQYF. In DNA form, the CDR3 reads TGTGCCAGCAGCTCTGACGGGCGGCCCCAAGAGACCCAGTACTTC.

The CDR3 is CSATSGITYEQYF. The CDR3 DNA follows: TGCAGTGCCACTAGCGGCATAACCTACGAGCAGTACTTC. This chain links TRBV20-1 with TRBJ2-5, with 8 bases matching TRBD2. The J call is doubtful: the DNA matches TRBJ2-7 better. The CDR3 consists of 13 residues. CDR1 DFQATT and CDR2 SNEGSKA come from the germline V gene (reference sequence).

The rearrangement links TRBV4-2 to TRBJ2-1, with TRBD2 identical over 8 bases. Germline CDR1 is LGHNA and CDR2 is YNFKEQ. V shed 1 base and J 7 bases; nucleotides not matched to a gene: 6. The CDR3 is made up of 15 amino acids. The CDR3 bases are TGTGCCAGCAGCCAAGCCGGGGGGGCCAGAAATGAGCAGTTCTTC. Residues: CASSQAGGARNEQFF.

This clonotype was seen only a few times. V usage is TRBV7-2 and J usage is TRBJ2-7; D remains ambiguous. The germline V gene encodes CDR1 SGHTA and CDR2 FQGNSA. This CDR3 spans 15 amino acids. With 5 bases removed from V and 4 bases from J, the gap between germline ends came to 18 bases. The CDR3 spells CASSQGLGLWYEQYF. The CDR3 nucleotides are TGTGCCAGCAGCCAAGGCCTGGGTTTATGGTACGAGCAGTACTTC.

The genes are TRBV25-1 and TRBJ1-2; TRBD1 is a possible D gene (5 bases). The CDR3 runs to 11 residues. CDR1 and CDR2 (germline): MGHDK, SYGVNS. Trimming stripped 5 bases from V and 7 bases from J, with 8 bases between. Here the CDR3 reads CASSRGRGYTF. DNA for the CDR3: TGTGCCAGCAGTAGGGGACGTGGCTACACCTTC.

CDR3 protein: CASSSNHLGDTQYF. The CDR3 DNA is TGTGCCAGCAGTTCCAATCATCTAGGAGATACGCAGTATTTT. This chain uses TRBV25-1 with TRBJ2-3; D not resolved. This CDR3 has 14 amino acids. Between the trimmed V and J ends, which lost 5 bases and 5 bases, there was a span of 14 bases. Germline V gene sequence: CDR1 MGHDK, CDR2 SYGVNS.

In its sample, this clonotype was seen a few times. The rearrangement links TRBV7-2 to TRBJ2-5, with 10 bases identical to TRBD2. This CDR3 region has 18 residues. V was pared by 2 bases and J by 1 base, with 10 bases of the junction left unmatched. Germline CDR1 is SGHTA and CDR2 is FQGNSA. The chain's CDR3 is CASSLSTSGTISQETQYF. In DNA form, the CDR3 reads TGTGCCAGCAGCTTAAGTACTAGCGGGACGATTAGCCAAGAGACCCAGTACTTC.

V gene TRBV4-2 combines with J gene TRBJ1-2; 7 bases match TRBD1. CDR3 size: 15 residues. J gave up 4 bases and V 0 bases, and 5 bases lay outside the gene matches. Germline V gene data show CDR1 as LGHNA and CDR2 as YNFKEQ. The CDR3 loop reads CASSQDQGDSYGYTF. In DNA form, the CDR3 reads TGTGCCAGCAGCCAAGACCAGGGGGATAGCTATGGCTACACCTTC.

The rearrangement uses TRBV12-3 or TRBV12-4 and TRBJ2-7; 7 positions match TRBD1. Trimming at V came to 3 bases and at J to 0 bases, leaving 5 bases not matched to a gene. The length of the CDR3 is 15 residues. CDR3 sequence (DNA): TGTGCCAGCAGTTTGACAGGGAGCTTCTCCTACGAGCAGTACTTC. Translated, it gives CASSLTGSFSYEQYF.

The chain is built from TRBV20-1 and TRBJ2-3; 7 bases agree with TRBD2. The CDR3 consists of 15 residues. V lost 0 bases to trimming and J lost 4 bases; unmatched junction nucleotides: 7. Germline CDR1 is DFQATT and CDR2 is SNEGSKA (reference sequence). The CDR3 region is CSARDPSGNADTQYF. CDR3 bases: TGCAGTGCTAGAGATCCTAGCGGCAACGCAGATACGCAGTATTTT.

The rearrangement uses TRBV12-3 or TRBV12-4 and TRBJ2-5, with 7 bases identical to TRBD1. The trim removed 5 bases at V and 9 bases at J, leaving 9 bases unmatched. The CDR3 is made up of 13 amino acids. The CDR3 sequence is CASSTTGETPQYF. The CDR3 DNA reads TGTGCCAGCAGTACCACAGGGGAGACGCCCCAGTACTTC.

V is TRBV7-9 and J is TRBJ1-2; 9 nucleotides align to TRBD1. Germline lookup yields CDR1 SEHNR and CDR2 FQNEAQ (reference sequence). Trimming removed 5 bases from V and 8 bases from J; junction bases left unmatched: 6. CDR3 length: 13 amino acids. Written as DNA, the CDR3 is TGTGCCAGCAGCGTACAGGGGGCACAGGGCTACACCTTC. It yields the protein CASSVQGAQGYTF. Together with reference TRBV7-9 and TRBJ1-2, the CDR3 gives the full variable domain: DTGVSQNPRHKITKRGQNVTFRCDPISEHNRLYWYRQTLGQGPEFLTYFQNEAQLEKSRLLSDRFSAERPKGSFSTLEIQRTEQGDSAMYLCASSVQGAQGYTFGSGTRLTVV.

The chain employs TRBV27 and TRBJ1-6; no firm D call. The CDR3 is 11 amino acids. Trimming left V 8 bases short and J 4 bases short, with 3 bases between. Per germline, CDR1 MNHEY and CDR2 SMNVEV (reference sequence). CDR3 sequence reads: CASGYNSPLHF. The CDR3 nucleotides are TGTGCCAGCGGGTATAATTCACCCCTCCACTTT.

A few counts support this clonotype. The genes are TRBV29-1 and TRBJ1-5; 7 bases match TRBD1. V lost 7 bases to trimming and J lost 5 bases; unmatched junction nucleotides: 11. Germline lookup yields CDR1 SQVTM and CDR2 ANQGSEA. This CDR3 comprises 14 residues. This chain's CDR3 is CSAVSDREDQPQHF. CDR3 in DNA: TGCAGCGCTGTCTCCGACAGGGAGGATCAGCCCCAGCATTTT.